This T cell receptor beta chain was sequenced in a study of blood T cell repertoires in COVID-19. The repertoire was sequenced with immunoSEQ multiplex PCR; TCRdb's copy has only in-frame clones and lacks some. The sample lists approximately 60,000 clones, 85% to 90% seen once, with roughly 3% in the top ten. The specimen sequenced was peripheral blood. The sequence came from a man between 45 and 60 years old with active COVID-19.

CDR3 protein: CASSSEVDTQYF. Written as DNA, the CDR3 is TGTGCCAGCAGTTCGGAGGTGGATACGCAGTATTTT. The gene calls are TRBV28 and TRBJ2-3; D is perhaps TRBD2 (5 bases). Per germline, CDR1 MDHEN and CDR2 SYDVKM. This CDR3 has 12 amino acids. V shed 4 bases and J shed 6 bases, with 8 bases lying between them.